The 18 T cell receptor beta chains below come from one sample, sequenced in a study of graft-versus-host responses after intestinal transplantation. The method was immunoSEQ multiplex PCR; TCRdb's version includes in-frame clones alone and lacks a portion of them. Here the sample spans under 75,000 clones, nearly 90% being singletons. These receptors' targets are unknown. This specimen was unstimulated CD8+ T cells sorted from spleen or lymph node cells, taken before transplant. The receptors originated from a human donor who was the organ donor for an intestinal transplant.

J is TRBJ1-3 and V is TRBV4-2; D is ambiguous. The ends were cut back, 4 bases at V and 1 base at J, with 8 bases in the middle. Germline-derived CDR1 and CDR2 are LGHNA and YNFKEQ. The CDR3 totals 14 residues. The CDR3 sequence: CASSPRASGNTIYF. As DNA, the CDR3 is TGTGCCAGCAGCCCACGAGCTTCTGGAAACACCATATATTTT.

The rearrangement joins TRBV5-8 to TRBJ2-1, with 7 bases matching TRBD2. The V gene's germline CDR1 is SGHTS and CDR2 YDEGEE. With 4 bases clipped from V and 7 bases from J, the junction kept 5 bases outside the gene matches. The CDR3 runs 13 residues. The CDR3 DNA is TGTGCCAGCAGCAGCTTGGGAGGGAATGAGCAGTTCTTC. Residues: CASSSLGGNEQFF. The whole variable domain, remainder taken from reference TRBV5-8 and TRBJ2-1, is EAGVTQSPTHLIKTRGQQATLRCSPISGHTSVYWYQQALGLGLQFLLWYDEGEERNRGNFPPRFSGRQFPNYSSELNVNALELEDSALYLCASSSLGGNEQFFGPGTRLTVL.

The gene calls are TRBV7-9 and TRBJ2-5, with a tentative D call TRBD2 (6 bases). The V end was cut by 4 bases, the J end by 2 bases, with 17 bases between. The germline gives CDR1 SEHNR, CDR2 FQNEAQ (reference sequence). The CDR3 length is 16 residues. Here the CDR3 reads CASSSRELRGQETQYF. In DNA form, the CDR3 reads TGTGCCAGCAGCTCTCGCGAACTGCGGGGTCAAGAGACCCAGTACTTC.

This sequence joins TRBV9 and TRBJ1-6; D perhaps matches TRBD1 (6 bases). The CDR3 covers 16 residues. From germline, CDR1 is SGDLS and CDR2 YYNGEE. The V gene lost 4 bases and the J gene lost 1 base, with 12 bases spanning the gap. This CDR3 is CASSRGDKSYNSPLHF. The CDR3 DNA sequence: TGTGCCAGCAGCCGGGGGGACAAATCCTATAATTCACCCCTCCACTTT.

The rearrangement links TRBV6-5 to TRBJ1-2, with TRBD1 matching over 7 bases. Germline V CDR1 and CDR2: MNHEY, SVGAGI. V trimming: 8 bases; J trimming: 4 bases; junction bases outside the gene matches: 4. The CDR3 spans 12 residues. The CDR3 bases are TGTGCCAGCCGACAGGGCTCCTATGGCTACACCTTC. Residues: CASRQGSYGYTF.

This chain's CDR3 is CASSRRGGGNEQFF. CDR3 in DNA: TGTGCCAGCAGCCGACGGGGCGGGGGAAACGAGCAGTTCTTC. The genes are TRBV6-4 and TRBJ2-1; TRBD2 agrees at 7 bases. Trimming removed 6 bases from V and 10 bases from J; junction bases left unmatched: 12. The germline gives CDR1 MRHNA, CDR2 SNTAGT. The CDR3 runs 14 residues.

This chain uses TRBV11-3 with TRBJ2-2; D call uncertain. V lost 3 bases and J 8 bases, leaving 10 bases between the germline ends. The CDR3 is 13 amino acids. The germline CDR1 and CDR2 sequences are SGHNT and YENEEA. The CDR3 DNA reads as TGTGCCAGCAGCTTCCGGGTTAATGGGGAGCTGTTTTTT. This gives the protein CASSFRVNGELFF.

This clone has just one count. The J gene is TRBJ1-6, the V gene TRBV7-6; D not resolved. Trimming left V 5 bases short and J 2 bases short, with 16 bases between. The CDR3 has 17 residues. Germline V CDR1 and CDR2: SGHVS, FNYEAQ. The DNA for the CDR3 is TGTGCCAGCAGCCGGAAACCCGGGAGGCCCTATAATTCACCCCTCCACTTT. Residues: CASSRKPGRPYNSPLHF.

V gene TRBV5-1 combines with J gene TRBJ1-2; D gene uncertain. The CDR3 has 13 residues. V lost 4 bases to trimming and J lost 1 base, with 8 bases between them. CDR1 is SGHRS, CDR2 YFSETQ, per germline. The CDR3 nucleotides read TGCGCCAGCAGCCCTACAGTTAACTATGGCTACACCTTC. Translated: CASSPTVNYGYTF.

The chain uses TRBV5-1 and TRBJ1-1, with unresolved D. The CDR3 spans 14 residues. Germline lookup yields CDR1 SGHRS and CDR2 YFSETQ. Trimming stripped 0 bases from V and 1 base from J, with 7 bases between. The CDR3 bases are TGCGCCAGCAGCTTGGTCCGGGGGAACACTGAAGCTTTCTTT. Its protein is CASSLVRGNTEAFF.

V gene TRBV28 combines with J gene TRBJ1-6; D perhaps matches TRBD1 (6 bases). The V gene lost 0 bases and the J gene lost 0 bases, with 27 bases spanning the gap. Germline V gene lookup returns CDR1 MDHEN and CDR2 SYDVKM. This CDR3 region has 23 residues. The CDR3 coding sequence is TGTGCCAGCAGTTTATGGCGCTCGGATAGGTTCGAAAAGGACAGCTCCTATAATTCACCCCTCCACTTT. Translating gives CASSLWRSDRFEKDSSYNSPLHF.

The chain is built from TRBV11-2 and TRBJ2-1; D is perhaps TRBD1 (5 bases). The germline CDR1 and CDR2 sequences are SGHAT and FQNNGV. The CDR3 is 16 amino acids. The V gene lost 3 bases and the J gene lost 0 bases, with 12 bases spanning the gap. CDR3 sequence: CASSFTLTVSYNEQFF. The CDR3 region has the DNA TGTGCCAGCAGCTTCACTCTGACAGTCTCCTACAATGAGCAGTTCTTC.

The chain carries TRBV7-9 and TRBJ1-2; no definite D call. V was clipped by 4 bases and J by 0 bases, with 12 bases between them. The CDR3 is made up of 15 amino acids. CDR1 is SEHNR and CDR2 is FQNEAQ in the germline V gene (reference sequence). CDR3 sequence reads: CASSSNFEANYGYTF. The DNA of the CDR3 is TGTGCCAGCAGCTCAAACTTTGAAGCTAACTATGGCTACACCTTC.

The V gene is TRBV5-1, the J gene TRBJ2-5, with D possibly being TRBD1 (6 bases). Trimming shortened V by 9 bases and J by 3 bases, and 15 bases separated the two germline ends. This CDR3 spans 13 amino acids. The germline V gene encodes CDR1 SGHRS and CDR2 YFSETQ. The CDR3 DNA follows: TGCGCCACCGGAACAGGGTCAAAAGAGACCCAGTACTTC. Translation gives CATGTGSKETQYF.

The V gene is TRBV5-4, the J gene TRBJ2-7; perhaps TRBD1 as D (5 bases). Germline CDR1 reads SGHNT; CDR2 reads YYREEE (reference sequence). V was pared by 0 bases and J by 0 bases, with 7 bases between. The CDR3 runs to 14 residues. CDR3 residues: CASSLDQGSYEQYV. In nucleotides, the CDR3 is TGTGCCAGCAGCTTGGATCAGGGCTCCTACGAGCAGTACGTC.

The rearrangement uses TRBV11-1 and TRBJ2-7; D call uncertain. The germline gives CDR1 SGHAT, CDR2 FQDESV (reference sequence). V was trimmed by 1 base and J by 3 bases, leaving 7 bases between them. The length of the CDR3 is 13 residues. The CDR3 is CASSLGPYYEQYV. As DNA, the CDR3 is TGTGCCAGCAGCTTAGGCCCGTACTACGAGCAGTACGTC.

The V call is TRBV28, the J call TRBJ1-5; 7 positions match TRBD1. This CDR3 is 16 amino acids long. The germline gives CDR1 MDHEN, CDR2 SYDVKM. V gave up 6 bases and J gave up 3 bases; unmatched junction bases: 11. CDR3 loop: CASRLRDSTFNQPQHF. In DNA, the CDR3 is TGTGCCAGCAGGCTCCGGGACAGCACCTTCAATCAGCCCCAGCATTTT.

The chain employs TRBV7-9 and TRBJ2-7; 7 nucleotides match TRBD1. This CDR3 contains 13 residues. The V gene end was trimmed by 6 bases and the J gene end by 3 bases; junction bases not matched to a gene: 5. The V gene's germline CDR1 is SEHNR and CDR2 FQNEAQ (reference sequence). The CDR3 here is CASSNRDSYEQYV. CDR3 in DNA: TGTGCCAGCAGTAACCGGGACAGCTACGAGCAGTACGTC.